Listed below are T cell receptor beta chains from one sample, sequenced in a study of blood T cells in healthy people across ages. TCRdb reprocessed the 5' RACE reads with MiXCR, giving one entry per CDR3 protein. The data show around 1,100,000 distinct CDR3 sequences, around two fifths seen once. The sample was blood. These receptors originate from a man younger than 35 in good health. Both conserved end residues are trimmed from each CDR3. A D gene is named only where the DNA matches it firmly. Size tells how often a clone was seen (once, few, many) or the class of an expanded clone, and some rows leave it out.

few | NA | TRBJ1-6 | TRBV27 | ASSLSSRGRSPLH
few | TRBD2 | TRBJ2-3 | TRBV4-3 | ASSQDFSGATDTQY
NA | NA | TRBJ2-5 | TRBV9 | ASSVGGGAQETQY
NA | TRBD1 | TRBJ1-1 | TRBV9 | ASSTGTGTYTEAF
NA | NA | TRBJ2-3 | TRBV2 | ASSELAYSTDTQY
NA | TRBD1 | TRBJ1-1 | TRBV6-5 | ASSYSTGQGNTEAF
few | NA | TRBJ2-3 | TRBV7-3 | ASSPASASTDTQY
NA | NA | TRBJ1-2 | TRBV12-3/TRBV12-4 | ASSGPLGGYT
many | NA | TRBJ2-7 | TRBV29-1 | SVLGGDEQY
NA | NA | TRBJ1-1 | TRBV6-2/TRBV6-3 | ASNTRLWVVNTEAF
NA | NA | TRBJ1-1 | TRBV6-5 | ASSYTGAGKYTEAF
NA | TRBD1 | TRBJ1-1 | TRBV20-1 | SAIQGGGNTEAF
few | TRBD1 | TRBJ2-4 | TRBV29-1 | SAGDSEDIQY
few | NA | TRBJ2-4 | TRBV2 | ASRRQGIQY
many | NA | TRBJ2-3 | TRBV12-3/TRBV12-4 | ASSLHTDTQY
once | TRBD2 | TRBJ2-3 | TRBV4-2 | ASSQRGGLSDTQY
few | NA | TRBJ1-1 | TRBV12-3/TRBV12-4 | ASRSTEAF
NA | NA | TRBJ2-4 | TRBV6-2/TRBV6-3 | AGSYVQGYLAKNIEY
NA | TRBD1 | TRBJ1-5 | TRBV7-2 | ASSSQTGDGQPQH
NA | TRBD1 | TRBJ2-1 | TRBV6-1 | ASSGPIGTGFYNEQF
few | NA | TRBJ1-2 | TRBV29-1 | SVEGNGYT
few | NA | TRBJ1-5 | TRBV6-5 | ASRPERGDSNQPQH
NA | NA | TRBJ2-3 | TRBV4-2 | ASSQGAGFGTDTQY
NA | TRBD2 | NA | TRBV10-3 | AISEVLAGNVRETQY
NA | NA | NA | TRBV29-1 | SVDRDGGTQY
NA | NA | TRBJ1-5 | TRBV12-3/TRBV12-4 | ASSLGGEYQPQH
NA | TRBD1 | TRBJ1-4 | TRBV6-5 | ASSYSTGDEKLF
few | NA | TRBJ2-1 | TRBV20-1 | SAIGVRTYNEQF
few | NA | TRBJ1-2 | TRBV6-5 | ASSYLGSYT
NA | NA | TRBJ2-1 | TRBV27 | ASSSWGYEQF
few | NA | TRBJ2-1 | TRBV20-1 | SATTTAKPYNEQF
few | NA | TRBJ2-1 | TRBV21-1 | ASIHKAGIHEQF
NA | TRBD2 | TRBJ2-1 | TRBV14 | ASSQVGGGRYEQF
NA | TRBD1 | TRBJ1-2 | TRBV29-1 | SADPGQSYGYT
once | NA | TRBJ2-7 | TRBV7-2 | ASSLVSRGSGSPYEQY
NA | NA | TRBJ1-1 | TRBV7-2 | ASSPDSLGAF
few | NA | TRBJ2-5 | TRBV9 | ASNLDAVEETQY
NA | TRBD1 | TRBJ2-1 | TRBV7-9 | ASSWDRGNNEQF
few | TRBD1 | TRBJ1-2 | TRBV2 | ASSRMGQNYGYT
few | TRBD1 | TRBJ1-2 | TRBV29-1 | SMTGDGAGYT
few | TRBD1 | TRBJ2-4 | TRBV4-2 | ASSQVRQGDIQY